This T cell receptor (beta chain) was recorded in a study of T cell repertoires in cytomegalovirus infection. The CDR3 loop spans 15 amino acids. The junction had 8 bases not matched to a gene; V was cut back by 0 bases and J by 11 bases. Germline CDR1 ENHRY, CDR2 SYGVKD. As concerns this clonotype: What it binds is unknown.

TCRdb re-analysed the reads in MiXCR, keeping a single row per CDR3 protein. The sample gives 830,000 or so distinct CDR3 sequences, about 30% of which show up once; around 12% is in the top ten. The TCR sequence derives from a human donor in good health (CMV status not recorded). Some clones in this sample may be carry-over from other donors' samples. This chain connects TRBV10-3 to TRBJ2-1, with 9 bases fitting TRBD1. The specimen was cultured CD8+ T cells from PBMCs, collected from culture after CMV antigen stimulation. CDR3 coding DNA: TGTGCCATCAGTGAGTCGGAGACAGGGGGAGGTAAGCAGTTCTTC. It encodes CAISESETGGGKQFF.